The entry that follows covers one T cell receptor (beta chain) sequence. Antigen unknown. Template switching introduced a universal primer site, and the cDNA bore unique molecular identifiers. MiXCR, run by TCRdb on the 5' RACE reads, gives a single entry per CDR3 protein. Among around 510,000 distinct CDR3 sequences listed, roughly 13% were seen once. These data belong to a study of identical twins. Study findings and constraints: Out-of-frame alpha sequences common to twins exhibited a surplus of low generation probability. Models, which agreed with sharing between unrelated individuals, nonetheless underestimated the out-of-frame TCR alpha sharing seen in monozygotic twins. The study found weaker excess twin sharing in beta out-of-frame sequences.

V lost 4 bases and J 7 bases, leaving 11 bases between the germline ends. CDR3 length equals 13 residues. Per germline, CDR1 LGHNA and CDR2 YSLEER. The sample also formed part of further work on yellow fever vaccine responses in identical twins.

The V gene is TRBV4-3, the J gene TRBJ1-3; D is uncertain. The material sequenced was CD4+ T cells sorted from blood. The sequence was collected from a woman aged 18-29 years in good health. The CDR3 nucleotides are TGCGCCAGCAGCCGCGACGGGGTGAACACCATATATTTT. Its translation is CASSRDGVNTIYF.